One sample yielded the 30 T cell receptor beta chains listed below, sequenced in a study of blood T cell repertoires in COVID-19. Repertoires were generated with immunoSEQ multiplex PCR, while TCRdb's copy carries only in-frame clones and drops some. The sample shows about 270,000 clones, roughly 85% of them seen only once. Sequenced input: peripheral blood. These TCRs come from a woman in her forties or fifties who had recovered from COVID-19.

In this sample, this clone turned up once. The chain's CDR3 is CASSSRTGGGQDETQYF. For the CDR3, the DNA is TGTGCCAGCTCATCCCGGACGGGGGGGGGCCAGGACGAGACCCAGTACTTC. This chain links TRBV7-2 with TRBJ2-5, with 8 positions matching TRBD2. J was trimmed by 5 bases and V by 8 bases; bases with no gene match: 19. This CDR3 has 17 amino acids. CDR1 and CDR2 from the germline V gene are SGHTA and FQGNSA.

This chain joins TRBV28 and TRBJ2-5; TRBD2 aligns across 8 bases. Losses at the gene ends were 5 bases for V and 7 bases for J; bases not matched to a gene: 12. This CDR3 comprises 15 residues. Germline assignment: CDR1 MDHEN and CDR2 SYDVKM. Written as DNA, the CDR3 is TGTGCCAGCAGTGCCCCGGGGGGGTCCCCCGGGACCCAGTACTTC. The encoded protein is CASSAPGGSPGTQYF.

The J gene is TRBJ2-2, the V gene TRBV7-3, with TRBD2 identical over 8 bases. This CDR3 has 16 residues. Germline CDR1 is SGHTA and CDR2 is FQGTGA. Trimming at V came to 5 bases and at J to 5 bases, leaving 10 bases not matched to a gene. CDR3 in amino acids: CASSPRTGGPTGELFF. CDR3 DNA sequence: TGTGCCAGCAGCCCGAGAACGGGGGGGCCAACCGGGGAGCTGTTTTTT.

This chain joins TRBV27 and TRBJ2-7; D gene unclear. Germline V gene data show CDR1 as MNHEY and CDR2 as SMNVEV (reference sequence). CDR3 size: 13 residues. Trimming removed 3 bases from V and 4 bases from J, with 10 bases in between. The CDR3 DNA follows: TGTGCCAGCAGTTTCGCGTCCGATTACGAGCAGTACTTC. This codes for CASSFASDYEQYF.

This rearrangement joins TRBV29-1 to TRBJ2-1; D possibly corresponds to TRBD1 (6 bases). The V gene lost 7 bases and the J gene lost 10 bases, with 17 bases spanning the gap. The CDR3 consists of 12 residues. CDR1 is SQVTM and CDR2 is ANQGSEA in the germline V gene. The CDR3 DNA reads TGCAGCGCTGTAGGGGGAAGGGGGGAGCAGTTCTTC. It translates to CSAVGGRGEQFF.

The chain is built from TRBV6-5 and TRBJ2-1; TRBD2 is a possible D gene (6 bases). The length of the CDR3 is 13 residues. Trimming took off 6 bases at V and 1 base at J, with 7 bases between the two ends. Germline V gives CDR1 MNHEY, CDR2 SVGAGI. The CDR3, as DNA: TGTGCCAGCAGGGGGGGTTCCTACAATGAGCAGTTCTTC. Amino acid sequence: CASRGGSYNEQFF.

The genes are TRBV19 and TRBJ1-4; 7 bases align to TRBD1. V was pared by 5 bases and J by 7 bases, with 10 bases of the junction left unmatched. From germline, CDR1 is LNHDA and CDR2 SQIVND (reference sequence). The CDR3 extends over 15 amino acids. This CDR3 reads CASSGNRGVGEKLFF. The CDR3 DNA follows: TGTGCCAGTAGTGGAAACAGGGGTGTGGGTGAAAAACTGTTTTTT.

CDR3 sequence: CASSKSGPYNEQFF. The CDR3 region has the DNA TGTGCCAGCAGTAAAAGCGGACCCTACAATGAGCAGTTCTTC. The chain carries TRBV27 and TRBJ2-1, with D maybe TRBD2 (5 bases). V was shortened by 5 bases and J by 2 bases, with 10 bases between the two germline ends. The CDR3 has 14 amino acids. CDR1 and CDR2 (germline): MNHEY, SMNVEV (reference sequence).

In its sample, this clone was seen a few times. The chain employs TRBV21-1 and TRBJ2-2; the table names TRBD1, a call not compared with the DNA. TRBV21-1 counts as a pseudogene. CDR3 size: 16 residues. CDR3 loop: CASSKGPPPDTGELFF. The CDR3 region has the DNA TGTGCCAGCAGCAAAGGGCCCCCACCTGACACCGGGGAGCTGTTTTTT.

This clone was recorded once. The genes are TRBV10-3 and TRBJ1-5, with TRBD1 matching over 8 bases. Per germline, CDR1 ENHRY and CDR2 SYGVKD. The V segment lost 6 bases and the J segment 3 bases; nucleotides outside the gene matches: 1. This CDR3 spans 13 amino acids. This CDR3 is CAIRQGDNQPQHF. CDR3 nucleotide sequence: TGTGCCATCAGACAGGGGGACAATCAGCCCCAGCATTTT.

The J gene is TRBJ2-5, the V gene TRBV7-2; 8 bases agree with TRBD1. Germline V lookup: CDR1 SGHTA, CDR2 FQGNSA. The length of the CDR3 is 16 residues. V lost 10 bases and J lost 2; bases outside the gene matches: 15. The CDR3 coding sequence is TGTGCCAACCAGGGTTCCCAGGGGGCGCGGCAAGAGACCCAGTACTTC. Translated: CANQGSQGARQETQYF.

This chain uses TRBV9 with TRBJ1-1; 9 positions match TRBD1. V was clipped by 3 bases and J by 1 base; unmatched bases: 10. The germline V gene has CDR1 SGDLS and CDR2 YYNGEE. CDR3 length: 17 amino acids. The CDR3: CASSARSQGARNTEAFF. The DNA of the CDR3 is TGTGCCAGCAGCGCCCGTTCACAGGGGGCGCGGAACACTGAAGCTTTCTTT.

This chain connects TRBV18 to TRBJ2-1; tentatively, D is TRBD2 (5 bases). The ends were cut back, 8 bases at V and 9 bases at J, with 17 bases in the middle. Germline values: CDR1 KGHSH, CDR2 LQKENI. The CDR3 spans 13 residues. CDR3 coding DNA: TGTGCCAGCCGCACCGAGAGGGTCGGTGAGCAGTTCTTC. It specifies CASRTERVGEQFF.

The chain is built from TRBV29-1 and TRBJ1-2; 10 bases are a match to TRBD1. With 4 bases clipped from V and 4 bases from J, the junction kept 3 bases outside the gene matches. The CDR3 is made up of 13 amino acids. The germline gives CDR1 SQVTM, CDR2 ANQGSEA. Here the CDR3 DNA reads TGCAGCGTTGGGACAGGGGGAGGCTATGGCTACACCTTC. This codes for CSVGTGGGYGYTF.

The rearrangement joins TRBV6-7 to TRBJ2-7; the D gene is possibly TRBD1 (6 bases). TRBV6-7 is designated an ORF whose function remains uncertain. The V end lost 9 bases, the J end lost 0 bases, and 15 bases lay between the germline ends. The CDR3 loop spans 14 amino acids. The CDR3 bases are TGTGCCAGGGATCGCAGGGGAAGCTCCTACGAGCAGTACTTC. Translating gives CARDRRGSSYEQYF.

V is TRBV24-1 and J is TRBJ2-3; 11 bases are shared with TRBD2. CDR1 and CDR2 (germline): KGHDR, SFDVKD. With V trimmed by 3 bases and J by 4 bases, 5 bases remained unmatched. This CDR3 is built from 16 residues. The CDR3 sequence is CATSDSSGRVSDTQYF. The CDR3 coding sequence is TGTGCCACCAGTGATAGTAGCGGGAGGGTCTCAGATACGCAGTATTTT.

The chain joins TRBV28 to TRBJ2-7, with TRBD2 matching over 7 bases. CDR3 length equals 13 residues. Per the germline V gene, CDR1 is MDHEN and CDR2 is SYDVKM. V trimming: 11 bases; J trimming: 1 base; junction bases outside the gene matches: 8. CDR3 coding DNA: TGTGCCGCCAAACCTAGCGGTTCCTACGAGCAGTACTTC. It is translated as CAAKPSGSYEQYF. Based on the CDR3 plus reference TRBV28 and TRBJ2-7, the full variable domain is DVKVTQSSRYLVKRTGEKVFLECVQDMDHENMFWYRQDPGLGLRLIYFSYDVKMKEKGDIPEGYSVSREKKERFSLILESASTNQTSMYLCAAKPSGSYEQYFGPGTRLTVT.

This clone was seen a single time. The chain is built from TRBV4-3 and TRBJ1-2; D is possibly TRBD1 (5 bases). V was cut by 0 bases and J by 5 bases, with 13 bases left in between. The CDR3 spans 15 residues. The germline CDR1 and CDR2 sequences are LGHNA and YSLEER. Here the CDR3 reads CASSQDLQGGYGYTF. CDR3 bases: TGCGCCAGCAGCCAAGATTTGCAGGGAGGGTATGGCTACACCTTC.

This clone was seen once. The genes are TRBV6-5 and TRBJ2-7; a possible D gene is TRBD1 (6 bases). Germline V lookup: CDR1 MNHEY, CDR2 SVGAGI. Trimming left V 6 bases short and J 1 base short, with 13 bases between. The CDR3 is 14 residues long. CDR3 loop: CASRSGVGSYEQYF. CDR3 sequence (DNA): TGTGCCAGCAGATCAGGGGTAGGTTCCTACGAGCAGTACTTC.

V and J are TRBV9 and TRBJ2-1, with 10 bases matching TRBD2. The germline V gene encodes CDR1 SGDLS and CDR2 YYNGEE. With 0 bases clipped from V and 7 bases from J, the junction kept 4 bases outside the gene matches. The CDR3 loop spans 15 amino acids. The CDR3 DNA reads TGTGCCAGCAGCGTAGTGGGACTAGCGATGAATGAGCAGTTCTTC. This gives the protein CASSVVGLAMNEQFF.

CDR3 coding DNA: TGTGCCAGCAGTTACTCGAGTCTAAACACCGGGGAGCTGTTTTTT. It specifies CASSYSSLNTGELFF. The J gene is TRBJ2-2, the V gene TRBV6-5; D unresolved. Trimming removed 0 bases at V and 2 bases at J, with 7 bases between. Germline V CDR1 and CDR2: MNHEY, SVGAGI. The CDR3 has 15 residues.

The chain uses TRBV19 and TRBJ2-4, with 10 bases aligning to TRBD1. The CDR3 spans 14 residues. J lost 6 bases, V lost 8 bases, and 7 bases had no gene match. Germline V CDR1 and CDR2: LNHDA, SQIVND (reference sequence). The CDR3 protein is CASWPGQGLNIQYF. CDR3 nucleotide sequence: TGTGCCAGTTGGCCGGGACAGGGGTTAAACATTCAGTACTTC.

This clone was recorded only once. The CDR3: CASSQDGGGGLYNEQFF. CDR3 nucleotide sequence: TGCGCCAGCAGCCAAGATGGGGGGGGAGGGCTCTACAATGAGCAGTTCTTC. This chain joins TRBV4-3 and TRBJ2-1; 7 nucleotides agree with TRBD2. This CDR3 has 17 residues. From germline, CDR1 is LGHNA and CDR2 YSLEER. With V trimmed by 0 bases and J by 3 bases, 8 bases remained unmatched.

V is TRBV6-6 and J is TRBJ1-2; 7 bases align to TRBD1. The germline V gene has CDR1 MNHNY and CDR2 SVGAGI (reference sequence). The CDR3 loop spans 13 amino acids. Losses at the gene ends were 2 bases for V and 3 bases for J; bases not matched to a gene: 0. CDR3 loop: CASSYQGDYGYTF. The CDR3 DNA follows: TGTGCCAGCAGTTACCAGGGGGACTATGGCTACACCTTC.

The chain employs TRBV30 and TRBJ2-7, with TRBD2 matching 7 bases. CDR3 size: 13 residues. V lost 4 bases to trimming and J lost 1 base; unmatched junction nucleotides: 4. Germline CDR1 GTSNPN, CDR2 SVGIG (reference sequence). The CDR3, as DNA: TGTGCCTGGACCGGGACTACTTCCTACGAGCAGTACTTC. The encoded protein is CAWTGTTSYEQYF.

A few counts support this clone. This sequence joins TRBV3-1 (or the pseudogene TRBV3-2) and TRBJ2-7, with D tentatively TRBD1 (6 bases). The V end lost 2 bases, the J end lost 11 bases, and 13 bases lay between the germline ends. Germline-derived CDR1 and CDR2 are LGHDT and YNNKEL (reference sequence). The CDR3 loop spans 12 amino acids. The CDR3 region is CASSQIQGMEYF. The DNA for the CDR3 is TGTGCCAGCAGCCAAATTCAGGGGATGGAGTACTTC.

The DNA for the CDR3 is TGCAGCGTCGCACAGGGGGGCGATAGCAATCAGCCCCAGCATTTT. It encodes CSVAQGGDSNQPQHF. This rearrangement joins TRBV29-1 to TRBJ1-5; TRBD1 matches at 8 bases. The V segment lost 6 bases and the J segment 0 bases; nucleotides outside the gene matches: 7. Germline V CDR1 and CDR2: SQVTM, ANQGSEA. This CDR3 has 15 amino acids. Based on the CDR3 plus reference TRBV29-1 and TRBJ1-5, the full variable domain is SAVISQKPSRDICQRGTSLTIQCQVDSQVTMMFWYRQQPGQSLTLIATANQGSEATYESGFVIDKFPISRPNLTFSTLTVSNMSPEDSSIYLCSVAQGGDSNQPQHFGDGTRLSIL.

V is TRBV14 and J is TRBJ1-2; D is unresolved. V gave up 0 bases and J gave up 2 bases, with 28 bases separating them. CDR1 and CDR2 from the germline V gene are SGHDN and FVKESK. This CDR3 is 21 amino acids long. This chain's CDR3 is CASSQDGFREALHLRNYGYTF. The CDR3 DNA follows: TGTGCCAGCAGCCAAGACGGTTTTCGGGAGGCCCTCCACCTCCGAAACTATGGCTACACCTTC.

The V gene is TRBV28, the J gene TRBJ2-2; D not certain. The CDR3 is 16 residues long. Trimming pared 1 base from V and 1 base from J, leaving 10 bases between. Germline CDR1 reads MDHEN; CDR2 reads SYDVKM. CDR3 bases: TGTGCCAGCAGTTTATCCCGAAACAGGAACACCGGGGAGCTGTTTTTT. It specifies CASSLSRNRNTGELFF.

J is TRBJ2-7 and V is TRBV28; TRBD1 might be the D (5 bases). The CDR3 consists of 14 residues. Germline V gene sequence: CDR1 MDHEN, CDR2 SYDVKM. The V end was cut by 2 bases, the J end by 6 bases, with 14 bases between. The CDR3 DNA follows: TGTGCCAGCAGTTTACCCACCGACAGTGGCGAGCAGTACTTC. It translates to CASSLPTDSGEQYF.